The rows below give T cell receptor beta chains drawn from one sample of a study of T cell responses to AZD1222 COVID-19 vaccine. Profiling relied on immunoSEQ multiplex PCR, and the TCRdb table lists in-frame clones only, not all of them. The profile covers under 150,000 clones, with more than 85% appearing a single time and approximately 1.6% taken by the ten largest. Here the sequenced sample was peripheral blood, taken on day 0 of AZD1222 vaccination. The source is an adult in good health. CDR3s include the opening cysteine and the closing phenylalanine or tryptophan. A D gene is named only where the DNA matches it firmly. The size of a clone is reported for some rows only, either as once, few or many, or as a class for expanded clones.

clone size	J gene	D gene	V gene	CDR3 protein	CDR3 DNA
-	TRBJ1-4	-	TRBV4-3	CASSQGTATDEKLFF	TGCGCCAGCAGCCAAGGGACTGCGACCGATGAAAAACTGTTTTTT
-	TRBJ2-2	-	TRBV6-4	CASSRIPGELFF	TGTGCCAGCAGTCGTATCCCCGGGGAGCTGTTTTTT
-	TRBJ1-2	TRBD1	TRBV6-1	CASSEGYRGRGYTF	TGTGCCAGCAGTGAAGGCTACAGGGGACGTGGCTACACCTTC
-	TRBJ2-1	TRBD1	TRBV5-1	CASNADRLTYNEQFF	TGCGCCAGCAACGCGGACAGGTTGACCTACAATGAGCAGTTCTTC
-	TRBJ1-1	-	TRBV12-5	CASGLPRVSPEAFF	TGTGCTAGTGGTTTGCCCAGAGTGAGCCCTGAAGCTTTCTTT
once	TRBJ1-1	TRBD1	TRBV19	CASRPTTGVNTEAFF	TGTGCCAGTAGACCAACGACAGGGGTGAACACTGAAGCTTTCTTT
-	TRBJ2-1	TRBD1	TRBV19	CASSIDEGQNNEQFF	TGTGCCAGTAGTATAGATGAGGGACAGAACAATGAGCAGTTCTTC
-	TRBJ2-1	TRBD2	TRBV27	CASSLVSGGSSYNEQFF	TGTGCCAGCAGTTTAGTTAGCGGGGGGAGCTCCTACAATGAGCAGTTCTTC
-	TRBJ2-6	-	TRBV6-5	CASREGSSGANVLTF	TGTGCCAGCAGGGAGGGAAGCTCTGGGGCCAACGTCCTGACTTTC
-	TRBJ1-1	TRBD1	TRBV5-5	CASSLLAGQGQLAFF	TGTGCCAGCAGCTTGCTTGCCGGACAGGGCCAGCTGGCTTTCTTT
-	TRBJ2-6	TRBD1	TRBV7-3	CASSKTQGEDGANVLTF	TGTGCCAGCAGCAAAACCCAGGGGGAAGATGGGGCCAACGTCCTGACTTTC
-	TRBJ2-3	TRBD2	TRBV6-2/TRBV6-3	CASSARSGTLTDTQYF	TGTGCCAGCAGTGCACGTAGCGGGACCCTCACAGATACGCAGTATTTT
once	TRBJ1-1	-	TRBV25-1	CASREGGPHTEAFF	TGTGCCAGCAGGGAGGGGGGTCCCCACACTGAAGCTTTCTTT
-	TRBJ1-1	-	TRBV6-5	CASTHGSNTEAFF	TGTGCCAGCACTCACGGGTCCAACACTGAAGCTTTCTTT
-	TRBJ2-1	-	TRBV6-5	CASSRDNEQFF	TGTGCCAGCAGTAGAGACAATGAGCAGTTCTTC
-	TRBJ2-7	-	TRBV18	CASSSPGRDLYEQYF	TGTGCCAGCTCGTCGCCGGGACGGGACCTCTACGAGCAGTACTTC
-	TRBJ1-5	-	TRBV6-2/TRBV6-3	CASSSQTATNQPQHF	TGTGCCAGCAGTTCCCAGACAGCCACTAATCAGCCCCAGCATTTT
-	TRBJ1-2	TRBD1	TRBV6-2/TRBV6-3	CASSYSLAGGKSGYTF	TGTGCCAGCAGTTACTCGTTGGCAGGGGGCAAGAGTGGCTACACCTTC
few	TRBJ1-5	-	TRBV19	CASKEGVGQPQHF	TGTGCCAGTAAAGAAGGGGTAGGTCAGCCCCAGCATTTT
many	TRBJ2-2	-	TRBV6-4	CASSDRDTGELFF	TGTGCCAGCAGTGACAGGGACACCGGGGAGCTGTTTTTT
-	TRBJ1-1	TRBD1	TRBV6-2/TRBV6-3	CASSTGQIMNTEAFF	TGTGCCAGCAGTACGGGACAGATCATGAACACTGAAGCTTTCTTT
once	TRBJ1-2	-	TRBV3-1/TRBV3-2	CASTRTSDRLYGYTF	TGTGCCAGCACCCGGACGTCCGATCGCCTCTATGGCTACACCTTC
-	TRBJ2-7	TRBD1	TRBV4-1	CASSRELGTGGYEQYF	TGCGCCAGCAGCCGAGAACTAGGGACAGGGGGATACGAGCAGTACTTC
-	TRBJ2-1	TRBD2	TRBV7-3	CASSQLVWTSGYNEQFF	TGTGCCAGCAGCCAACTCGTCTGGACTAGCGGATACAATGAGCAGTTCTTC
few	TRBJ2-1	-	TRBV7-3	CASSRGGSSYNEQFF	TGTGCCAGCAGCAGGGGCGGTAGCTCCTACAATGAGCAGTTCTTC
-	TRBJ2-1	-	TRBV9	CASSVLTGNEQFF	TGTGCCAGCAGCGTTCTGACGGGCAATGAGCAGTTCTTC
-	TRBJ2-1	TRBD2	TRBV19	CASSSGGNSYNEQFF	TGTGCCAGTAGTAGCGGGGGGAACTCCTACAATGAGCAGTTCTTC
once	TRBJ1-5	-	TRBV7-9	CASSLSNQPQHF	TGTGCCAGCAGCCTGAGCAATCAGCCCCAGCATTTT
-	TRBJ2-1	-	TRBV19	CASSIEWREQFF	TGTGCCAGTAGTATAGAGTGGAGAGAGCAGTTCTTC
-	TRBJ1-1	TRBD1	TRBV7-3	CASSNPGQGRAFF	TGTGCCAGCAGTAACCCGGGACAGGGCCGAGCTTTCTTT
-	TRBJ2-5	-	TRBV12-3/TRBV12-4	CASSWAGEETQYF	TGTGCCAGCAGTTGGGCAGGGGAAGAGACCCAGTACTTC
few	TRBJ2-3	-	TRBV7-8	CASSSRWGTDTQYF	TGTGCCAGCAGCTCCCGGTGGGGCACAGATACGCAGTATTTT
-	TRBJ1-4	-	TRBV6-6	CASSYDAGSVLFF	TGTGCCAGCAGTTACGACGCAGGGTCGGTACTCTTTTTT
once	TRBJ2-7	-	TRBV6-1	CASSDSETYEQYF	TGTGCCAGCAGTGATTCAGAGACCTACGAGCAGTACTTC
-	TRBJ2-3	-	TRBV19	CASSMGVGISTDTQYF	TGTGCCAGTAGTATGGGGGTCGGCATAAGCACAGATACGCAGTATTTT
once	TRBJ1-6	-	TRBV25-1	CASSDRVTYNSPLHF	TGTGCCAGCAGTGACAGGGTAACCTATAATTCACCCCTCCACTTT